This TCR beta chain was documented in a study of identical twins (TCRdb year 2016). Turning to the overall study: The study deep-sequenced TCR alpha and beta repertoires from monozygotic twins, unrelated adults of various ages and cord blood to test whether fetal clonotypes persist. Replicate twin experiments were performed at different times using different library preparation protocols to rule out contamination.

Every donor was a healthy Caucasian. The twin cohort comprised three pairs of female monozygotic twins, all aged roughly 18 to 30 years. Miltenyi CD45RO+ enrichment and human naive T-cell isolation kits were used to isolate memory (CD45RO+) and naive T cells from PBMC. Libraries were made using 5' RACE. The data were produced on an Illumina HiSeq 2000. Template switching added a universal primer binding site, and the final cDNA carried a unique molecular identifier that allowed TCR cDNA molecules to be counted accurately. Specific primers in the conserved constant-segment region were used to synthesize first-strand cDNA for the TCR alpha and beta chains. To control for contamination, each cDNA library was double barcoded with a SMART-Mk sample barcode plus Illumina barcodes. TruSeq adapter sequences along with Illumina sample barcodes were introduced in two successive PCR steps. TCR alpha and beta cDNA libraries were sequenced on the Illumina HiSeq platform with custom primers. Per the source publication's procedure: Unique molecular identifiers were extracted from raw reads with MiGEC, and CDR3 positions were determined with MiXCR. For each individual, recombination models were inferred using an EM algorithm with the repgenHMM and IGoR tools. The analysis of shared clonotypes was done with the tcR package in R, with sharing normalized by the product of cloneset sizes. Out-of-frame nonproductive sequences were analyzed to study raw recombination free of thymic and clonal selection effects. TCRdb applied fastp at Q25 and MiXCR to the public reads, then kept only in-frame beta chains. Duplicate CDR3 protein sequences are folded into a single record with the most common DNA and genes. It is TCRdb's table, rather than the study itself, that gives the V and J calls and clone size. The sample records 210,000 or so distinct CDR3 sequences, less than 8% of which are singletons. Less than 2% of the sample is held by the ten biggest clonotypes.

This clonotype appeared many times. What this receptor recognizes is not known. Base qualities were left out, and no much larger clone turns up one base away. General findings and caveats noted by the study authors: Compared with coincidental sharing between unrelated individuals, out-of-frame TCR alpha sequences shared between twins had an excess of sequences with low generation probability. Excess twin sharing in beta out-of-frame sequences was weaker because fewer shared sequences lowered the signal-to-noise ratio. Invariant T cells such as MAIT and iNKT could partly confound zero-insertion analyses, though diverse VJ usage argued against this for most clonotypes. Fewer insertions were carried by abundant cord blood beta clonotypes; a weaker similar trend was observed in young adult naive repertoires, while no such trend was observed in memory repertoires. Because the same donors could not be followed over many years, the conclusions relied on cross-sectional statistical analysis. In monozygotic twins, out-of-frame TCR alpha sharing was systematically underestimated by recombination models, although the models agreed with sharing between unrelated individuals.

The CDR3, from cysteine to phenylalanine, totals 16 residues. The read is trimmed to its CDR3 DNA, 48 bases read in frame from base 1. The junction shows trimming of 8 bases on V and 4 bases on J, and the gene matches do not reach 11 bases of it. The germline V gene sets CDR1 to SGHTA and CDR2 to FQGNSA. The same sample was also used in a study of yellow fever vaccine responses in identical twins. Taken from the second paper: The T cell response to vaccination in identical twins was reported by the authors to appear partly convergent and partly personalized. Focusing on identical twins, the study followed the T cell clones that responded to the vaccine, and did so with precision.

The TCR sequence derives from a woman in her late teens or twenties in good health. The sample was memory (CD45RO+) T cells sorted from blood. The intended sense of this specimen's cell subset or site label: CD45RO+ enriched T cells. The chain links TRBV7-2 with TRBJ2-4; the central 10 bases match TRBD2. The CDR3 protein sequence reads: CASSSTLAGEKNIQYF. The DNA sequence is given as TGTGCCAGCTCTTCGACGCTAGCGGGAGAGAAAAACATTCAGTACTTC.